The rows below give T cell receptor beta chains drawn from one sample of a study of OX40 agonist ivuxolimab in advanced cancers. Only in-frame clones appear in the TCRdb table, and some are missing; sequencing was by immunoSEQ multiplex PCR. The table has fewer than 30,000 clones, 75% to 85% seen once; the top ten hold approximately 8%. The sample consisted of CD4+ or CD8+ T cells sorted from blood, taken in a trial of the OX40 agonist ivuxolimab. The receptors here all came from an adult with an advanced solid tumor such as melanoma, head and neck, liver or kidney cancer. Both conserved end residues are part of each CDR3. Each record gives: clone size, CDR3 length, J gene, D gene, V gene, CDR3 protein, CDR3 DNA. The D gene is left open where the match is weak. Size is omitted from some rows. Given values are once, few, many or a class for expanded clones.

- 14 TRBJ1-1 - TRBV18 CASSARGYGTEAFF TGTGCCAGCTCAGCGAGGGGATACGGCACTGAAGCTTTCTTT
- 14 TRBJ2-2 TRBD2 TRBV13 CASSRGGNTGELFF TGTGCCAGCAGTCGGGGGGGAAACACCGGGGAGCTGTTTTTT
- 15 TRBJ2-7 - TRBV7-6 CASSLASDRYYEQYF TGTGCCAGCAGCTTAGCTTCCGACAGATACTACGAGCAGTACTTC
- 12 TRBJ1-2 - TRBV2 CAKQGTNYGYTF TGTGCCAAGCAGGGAACTAACTATGGCTACACCTTC
- 15 TRBJ1-2 - TRBV4-1 CASSQSFRDLYGYTF TGCGCCAGCAGCCAAAGCTTCCGGGACCTCTATGGCTACACCTTC
- 13 TRBJ2-5 TRBD1 TRBV2 CASVQGAGETQYF TGTGCCAGCGTGCAGGGGGCAGGGGAGACCCAGTACTTC
- 10 TRBJ1-2 - TRBV11-2 CASREYGYTF TGTGCCAGCAGGGAGTATGGCTACACCTTC
- 14 TRBJ2-7 TRBD1 TRBV12-5 CASGGQGTGAEQYF TGTGCTAGTGGTGGACAGGGGACCGGGGCCGAGCAGTACTTC
- 15 TRBJ2-1 TRBD1 TRBV27 CASSYLGQGYNEQFF TGTGCCAGCAGTTACTTGGGACAGGGGTACAATGAGCAGTTCTTC
few 12 TRBJ1-1 - TRBV29-1 CSVGYADTEAFF TGCAGCGTTGGGTACGCAGACACTGAAGCTTTCTTT
- 15 TRBJ1-1 - TRBV19 CASSRLGTGRGEAFF TGTGCCAGTAGTCGGTTGGGGACGGGACGCGGTGAAGCTTTCTTT
- 14 TRBJ2-2 - TRBV27 CASSPRVFTGELFF TGTGCCAGCAGTCCTAGGGTTTTCACCGGGGAGCTGTTTTTT
few 11 TRBJ2-7 - TRBV20-1 CSVPGLYEQYF TGCAGTGTTCCCGGGCTGTACGAGCAGTACTTC
- 12 TRBJ2-7 - TRBV27 CASYSRPYEQYF TGTGCCAGTTACAGTCGGCCCTACGAGCAGTACTTC
- 16 TRBJ2-7 TRBD2 TRBV7-2 CASSLGRGAPPTAQYF TGTGCCAGCAGCTTAGGGCGGGGGGCCCCCCCTACGGCGCAGTACTTC
few 14 TRBJ1-6 - TRBV27 CASSFSSYNSPLHF TGTGCCAGCAGTTTTAGCTCCTATAATTCACCCCTCCACTTT
few 13 TRBJ1-1 - TRBV4-3 CASSHGESAEAFF TGCGCCAGCAGCCACGGGGAGAGCGCTGAAGCTTTCTTT
- 13 TRBJ1-1 - TRBV11-1 CAFARSMNTEAFF TGTGCCTTCGCGCGGTCCATGAACACTGAAGCTTTCTTT
- 14 TRBJ1-1 - TRBV29-1 CSVDVGSVNTEAFF TGCAGCGTTGATGTTGGGTCAGTGAACACTGAAGCTTTCTTT
- 15 TRBJ1-2 TRBD1 TRBV7-9 CASSGGTGDGYGYTF TGTGCCAGCAGCGGGGGGACAGGGGACGGCTATGGCTACACCTTC
- 15 TRBJ2-7 - TRBV9 CASSVGLGATYEQYF TGTGCCAGCAGCGTAGGCCTAGGGGCTACCTACGAGCAGTACTTC
- 16 TRBJ1-2 - TRBV15 CATSRDRARGTYGYTF TGTGCCACCAGCAGAGATCGGGCCAGGGGAACATATGGCTACACCTTC
- 14 TRBJ2-5 - TRBV25-1 CASSESRGRETQYF TGTGCCAGCAGTGAATCTAGGGGTCGGGAGACCCAGTACTTC
- 17 TRBJ2-2 TRBD2 TRBV10-3 CAISESGGGTNTGELFF TGTGCCATCAGTGAGTCAGGCGGGGGGACGAACACCGGGGAGCTGTTTTTT
- 11 TRBJ2-2 - TRBV11-2 CASPIHGELFF TGTGCCAGCCCGATTCACGGGGAGCTGTTTTTT
medium-sized 15 TRBJ1-1 - TRBV4-1 CASSHARDENTEAFF TGCGCCAGCAGCCATGCCCGGGACGAGAACACTGAAGCTTTCTTT
- 15 TRBJ1-2 - TRBV19 CASSIDSVTNYGYTF TGTGCCAGTAGTATAGATAGCGTCACCAACTATGGCTACACCTTC
- 14 TRBJ2-7 - TRBV4-2 CASSPGLGAYEQYF TGTGCCAGCAGCCCCGGATTAGGGGCCTACGAGCAGTACTTC
- 12 TRBJ1-2 - TRBV9 CASGGDTYGYTF TGTGCCAGCGGAGGGGACACCTATGGCTACACCTTC
- 19 TRBJ2-1 - TRBV7-3 CASSQYSTGTPNLYNEQFF TGTGCCAGCAGCCAATATTCGACTGGGACACCAAACCTCTACAATGAGCAGTTCTTC
medium-sized 12 TRBJ2-7 - TRBV27 CASSPQGGEQYF TGTGCCAGCAGCCCTCAGGGGGGCGAGCAGTACTTC
- 15 TRBJ2-5 TRBD2 TRBV9 CASSVGSGGVETQYF TGTGCCAGCAGCGTAGGTAGCGGGGGGGTGGAGACCCAGTACTTC
- 16 TRBJ2-1 - TRBV6-1 CASSESTAILYNEQFF TGTGCCAGCAGTGAATCGACAGCTATCCTCTACAATGAGCAGTTCTTC
once 17 TRBJ1-2 TRBD1 TRBV25-1 CASSSIGDRGLNYGYTF TGTGCCAGCAGTTCAATTGGGGACAGGGGTTTAAACTATGGCTACACCTTC
- 17 TRBJ2-7 - TRBV13 CASSFTIAEGWEYEQYF TGTGCCAGCAGCTTCACAATCGCTGAGGGGTGGGAATACGAGCAGTACTTC
- 17 TRBJ2-1 - TRBV5-6 CASSLAFSGFLSDEQFF TGTGCCAGCAGCTTGGCCTTCTCGGGATTTCTTAGCGATGAGCAGTTCTTC
- 17 TRBJ2-2 TRBD1 TRBV4-1 CASSHAPGQGATGELFF TGCGCCAGCAGCCATGCTCCGGGACAGGGGGCTACCGGGGAGCTGTTTTTT
- 12 TRBJ1-1 - TRBV29-1 CSVGRLNTEAFF TGCAGCGTCGGACGGTTGAACACTGAAGCTTTCTTT
- 14 TRBJ2-6 - TRBV7-6 CASSLMAGANVLTF TGTGCCAGCAGCTTAATGGCTGGGGCCAACGTCCTGACTTTC
- 12 TRBJ2-7 - TRBV25-1 CASSDQGGEQYF TGTGCCAGCAGTGACCAAGGGGGCGAGCAGTACTTC
- 14 TRBJ1-2 - TRBV11-3 CASSLVSSFYGYTF TGTGCCAGCAGCTTAGTTTCCTCGTTCTATGGCTACACCTTC
- 14 TRBJ2-7 - TRBV6-6 CASQAQVSYGEQYF TGTGCCAGCCAAGCACAAGTCTCATACGGCGAGCAGTACTTC
- 16 TRBJ1-2 TRBD1 TRBV7-9 CASSATGFTLNYGYTF TGTGCCAGCAGCGCGACAGGGTTCACCCTTAACTATGGCTACACCTTC
- 13 TRBJ2-5 - TRBV2 CASSGQIEETQYF TGTGCCAGCAGTGGACAAATAGAAGAGACCCAGTACTTC
- 14 TRBJ1-2 TRBD1 TRBV27 CASSQKTGIRGYTF TGTGCCAGCAGTCAAAAGACAGGGATACGTGGCTACACCTTC
once 15 TRBJ2-7 - TRBV7-2 CASSLVVGMSYEQYF TGTGCCAGCAGCTTAGTAGTAGGGATGTCCTACGAGCAGTACTTC
- 16 TRBJ1-2 TRBD1 TRBV18 CASSLPRGQGGYGYTF TGTGCCAGCTCACTCCCTAGGGGACAGGGTGGGTATGGCTACACCTTC
- 15 TRBJ1-1 TRBD1 TRBV7-9 CASSLGGTGFTEAFF TGTGCCAGCAGCTTAGGGGGGACAGGGTTCACTGAAGCTTTCTTT
- 13 TRBJ2-3 - TRBV11-3 CASSLGTTDTQYF TGTGCCAGCAGCTTAGGGACAACAGATACGCAGTATTTT
- 15 TRBJ2-7 TRBD1 TRBV4-3 CASSQGQGISYEQYF TGCGCCAGCAGCCAAGGACAGGGAATCTCCTACGAGCAGTACTTC
- 13 TRBJ1-3 - TRBV27 CASSYRSGNTIYF TGTGCCAGCAGTTACAGATCTGGAAACACCATATATTTT
- 13 TRBJ1-1 - TRBV27 CASSFGLRTEAFF TGTGCCAGCAGTTTTGGGTTGCGGACTGAAGCTTTCTTT
- 18 TRBJ2-2 TRBD2 TRBV4-1 CASSSWGAGGRPPGELFF TGCGCCAGCAGCTCCTGGGGCGCGGGGGGCCGACCCCCCGGGGAGCTGTTTTTT
- 15 TRBJ2-7 - TRBV19 CASSIAGQGRHEQYF TGTGCCAGTAGTATAGCTGGGCAGGGGAGGCACGAGCAGTACTTC
- 14 TRBJ1-1 TRBD1 TRBV5-6 CASSEQGESAEAFF TGTGCCAGCAGCGAACAGGGGGAGAGTGCTGAAGCTTTCTTT
- 15 TRBJ2-3 TRBD1 TRBV7-2 CASSLTGAPRDTQYF TGTGCCAGCAGCTTGACAGGGGCCCCCAGGGATACGCAGTATTTT
few 13 TRBJ1-2 - TRBV4-3 CASSPIGGDGYTF TGCGCCAGCAGCCCGATCGGGGGAGATGGCTACACCTTC
- 16 TRBJ1-3 - TRBV7-2 CASSLLDWGSGNTIYF TGTGCCAGCAGCTTACTGGACTGGGGATCTGGAAACACCATATATTTT